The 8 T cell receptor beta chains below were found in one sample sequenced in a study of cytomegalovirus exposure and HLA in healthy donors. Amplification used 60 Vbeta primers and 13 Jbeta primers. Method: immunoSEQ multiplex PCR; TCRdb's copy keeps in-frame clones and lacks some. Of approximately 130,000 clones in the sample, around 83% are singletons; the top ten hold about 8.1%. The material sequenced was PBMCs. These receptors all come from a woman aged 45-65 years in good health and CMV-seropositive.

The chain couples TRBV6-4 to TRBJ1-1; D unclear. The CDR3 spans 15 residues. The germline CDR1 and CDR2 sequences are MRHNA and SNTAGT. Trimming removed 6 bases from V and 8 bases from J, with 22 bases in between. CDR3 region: CASSLINRPGLEAFF. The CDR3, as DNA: TGTGCCAGCAGCTTAATCAATAGGCCAGGATTAGAAGCTTTCTTT.

CDR3 nucleotide sequence: TGTGCCATCAGGGGTCGACTAGCCAAAAACATTCAGTACTTC. It specifies CAIRGRLAKNIQYF. V gene TRBV28 combines with J gene TRBJ2-4; D might be TRBD1 (6 bases). The CDR3 is 14 amino acids. Germline lookup yields CDR1 MDHEN and CDR2 SYDVKM. The V end was cut by 10 bases, the J end by 0 bases, with 13 bases between.

CDR3 sequence reads: CASSYQEGVYEQYF. The CDR3 DNA is TGTGCCAGCAGTTACCAGGAGGGAGTCTACGAGCAGTACTTC. The V gene is TRBV6-5, the J gene TRBJ2-7; D may be TRBD2 (6 bases). V lost 2 bases and J lost 3, with 11 bases in between. This CDR3 contains 14 residues. The germline CDR1 and CDR2 sequences are MNHEY and SVGAGI.

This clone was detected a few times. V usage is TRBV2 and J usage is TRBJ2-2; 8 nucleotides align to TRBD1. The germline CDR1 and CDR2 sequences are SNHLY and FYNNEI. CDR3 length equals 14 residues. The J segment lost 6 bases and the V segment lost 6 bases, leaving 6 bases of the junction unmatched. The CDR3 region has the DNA TGTGCCAGCAGGCCCGGACAGGGAGCCGGGGAGCTGTTTTTT. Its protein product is CASRPGQGAGELFF.

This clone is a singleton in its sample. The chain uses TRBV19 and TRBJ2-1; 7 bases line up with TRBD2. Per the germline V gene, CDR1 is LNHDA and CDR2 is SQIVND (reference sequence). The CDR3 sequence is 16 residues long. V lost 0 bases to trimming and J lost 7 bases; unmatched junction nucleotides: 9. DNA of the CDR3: TGTGCCAGTAGTATAGAAAGGACTAGGCCTATAAATGAGCAGTTCTTC. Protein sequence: CASSIERTRPINEQFF.

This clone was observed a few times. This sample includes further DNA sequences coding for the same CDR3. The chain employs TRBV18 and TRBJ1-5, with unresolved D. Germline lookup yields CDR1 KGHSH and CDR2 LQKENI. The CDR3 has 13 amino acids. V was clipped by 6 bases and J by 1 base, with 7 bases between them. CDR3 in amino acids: CASSPGSNQPQHF. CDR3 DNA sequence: TGTGCCAGCTCGCCGGGGAGCAATCAGCCCCAGCATTTT.

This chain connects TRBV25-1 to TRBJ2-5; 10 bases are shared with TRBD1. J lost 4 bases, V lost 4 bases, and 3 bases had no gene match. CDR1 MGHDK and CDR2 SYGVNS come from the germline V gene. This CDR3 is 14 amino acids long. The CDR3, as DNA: TGTGCCAGCAGTGGGGACAGGGGACGAGAGACCCAGTACTTC. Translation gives CASSGDRGRETQYF.

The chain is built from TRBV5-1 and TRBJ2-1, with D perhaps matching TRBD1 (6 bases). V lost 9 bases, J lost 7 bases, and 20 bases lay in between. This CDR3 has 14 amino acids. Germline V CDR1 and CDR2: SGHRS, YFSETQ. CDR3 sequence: CATAEDTGKNEQFF. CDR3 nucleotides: TGCGCCACCGCCGAGGATACAGGGAAGAATGAGCAGTTCTTC.